This entry features one TCR beta chain sequence. What it recognizes is unknown. This record comes from a study of T cells in narcolepsy. Study results and caveats: Reportedly, autoreactive clonotypes were serially detected in patients' blood but not controls'. Autoreactive HCRT-specific and TRIB2-specific clonotypes were marked in same-patient CSF-versus-blood CD4+ comparisons. In some patient and control memory CD4+ samples, autoreactive clones were absent.

The table came from immunoSEQ multiplex PCR; TCRdb's copy has only in-frame clones and leaves some out. The table has tens of thousands of clones, about 89% seen once. This CDR3 is 12 amino acids long. V was shortened by 5 bases and J by 4 bases, with 8 bases between the two germline ends. Per the germline V gene, CDR1 is LNHDA and CDR2 is SQIVND (reference sequence). The TCR originated in a human donor in good health. The chain recombines TRBV19 with TRBJ1-2, with D tentatively TRBD1 (5 bases). Sequenced sample: memory (CD45RA-) CD4+ T cells from blood. CDR3 sequence reads: CASSGGPYGYTF. The CDR3 nucleotides are TGTGCCAGTAGTGGGGGTCCCTATGGCTACACCTTC.